Presented here are 32 T cell receptor beta chains from one specimen sequenced in a study of cytomegalovirus exposure and HLA in healthy donors. PCR involved 60 Vbeta and 13 Jbeta primers. Repertoires were generated with immunoSEQ multiplex PCR, while TCRdb's copy carries only in-frame clones and drops some. The data hold about 120,000 clones, with roughly 80% observed a single time. The sequencing input was PBMCs. These receptors were obtained from a middle-aged man in good health and CMV-seropositive.

This chain joins TRBV2 and TRBJ1-2; D ambiguous. The CDR3 spans 13 residues. V was cut by 5 bases and J by 2 bases, with 9 bases left in between. Germline values: CDR1 SNHLY, CDR2 FYNNEI. The CDR3 bases are TGTGCCAGCAGTCAAGTATCGAACTATGGCTACACCTTC. It yields the protein CASSQVSNYGYTF.

With respect to this clone: Its ends do not fully match the called genes, so a read error is possible. This CDR3 is also generated by other DNA sequences in the sample. The chain uses TRBV7-9 and TRBJ2-1; the match to TRBD2 covers 11 bases. Germline V lookup: CDR1 SEHNR, CDR2 FQNEAQ (reference sequence). This CDR3 spans 16 amino acids. CDR3 sequence: CASSLGSSGGYNEQFF. The CDR3 bases are TGTGCCAGCAGCTTAGGTTCTAGCGGGGGGTACAACGAGCAGTTCTTC.

The chain is built from TRBV28 and TRBJ2-5; no reliable D call. Trimming pared 5 bases from V and 3 bases from J, leaving 7 bases between. The CDR3 contains 12 residues. Germline CDR1 reads MDHEN; CDR2 reads SYDVKM. The CDR3 DNA reads as TGTGCCAGCAGTGCCAGGAAAGAGACCCAGTACTTC. Its protein product is CASSARKETQYF. The whole variable domain, remainder taken from reference TRBV28 and TRBJ2-5, is DVKVTQSSRYLVKRTGEKVFLECVQDMDHENMFWYRQDPGLGLRLIYFSYDVKMKEKGDIPEGYSVSREKKERFSLILESASTNQTSMYLCASSARKETQYFGPGTRLLVL.

V is TRBV6-1 and J is TRBJ2-1; TRBD2 agrees at 8 bases. The length of the CDR3 is 19 residues. Germline V gene data show CDR1 as MNHNS and CDR2 as SASEGT. V shed 0 bases, J shed 0 bases, and the junction held 10 bases outside the gene matches. CDR3 sequence: CASSEAGLAGRSSYNEQFF. The CDR3 DNA sequence: TGTGCCAGCAGTGAAGCAGGGCTAGCGGGCAGGAGCTCCTACAATGAGCAGTTCTTC.

The chain uses TRBV5-5 and TRBJ1-1; 8 nucleotides agree with TRBD1. Germline assignment: CDR1 SGHKS and CDR2 YYEKEE (reference sequence). Trimming removed 4 bases from V and 4 bases from J; junction bases left unmatched: 6. The CDR3 runs to 14 residues. CDR3 loop: CASSQTGVATEAFF. The CDR3 DNA reads as TGTGCCAGCAGCCAGACAGGGGTCGCCACTGAAGCTTTCTTT.

V and J are TRBV28 and TRBJ2-2; 8 nucleotides align to TRBD1. V lost 3 bases, J lost 7 bases, and 7 bases stayed unmatched. From germline, CDR1 is MDHEN and CDR2 SYDVKM. CDR3 length equals 15 residues. The chain's CDR3 is CASSFRTGSGGELFF. The CDR3 DNA reads TGTGCCAGCAGTTTTCGGACAGGGTCTGGCGGGGAGCTGTTTTTT.

The rearrangement links TRBV7-2 to TRBJ1-1; D possibly corresponds to TRBD1 (6 bases). This CDR3 has 12 amino acids. Trimming took off 10 bases at V and 6 bases at J, with 15 bases between the two ends. CDR1 SGHTA and CDR2 FQGNSA come from the germline V gene. The CDR3 DNA is TGTGCCATCAAGGGACAAACCGCTGAAGCTTTCTTT. Amino acid sequence: CAIKGQTAEAFF. Variable domain in full (rest from reference TRBV7-2 and TRBJ1-1): GAGVSQSPSNKVTEKGKDVELRCDPISGHTALYWYRQSLGQGLEFLIYFQGNSAPDKSGLPSDRFSAERTGGSVSTLTIQRTQQEDSAVYLCAIKGQTAEAFFGQGTRLTVV.

The genes are TRBV30 and TRBJ1-6; unclear D gene. The V gene lost 2 bases and the J gene lost 0 bases, with 14 bases spanning the gap. The CDR3 is 17 amino acids. Per germline, CDR1 GTSNPN and CDR2 SVGIG (reference sequence). CDR3 nucleotides: TGTGCCTGGAGTCCAAGCCCGGGAGGCTCCTATAATTCACCCCTCCACTTT. It codes for CAWSPSPGGSYNSPLHF.

V gene TRBV29-1 combines with J gene TRBJ2-7, with D tentatively TRBD2 (6 bases). The CDR3 is made up of 11 amino acids. V dropped 8 bases and J dropped 7 bases, with 15 bases sitting between them. Germline CDR1 reads SQVTM; CDR2 reads ANQGSEA. The CDR3 DNA sequence: TGCAGCCCCTCCTCGGGAGATGAGCAGTACTTC. Residues: CSPSSGDEQYF.

In this sample, this clone turned up once. CDR3 amino acids: CASSHSRDRGNQPQHF. CDR3 bases: TGCGCCAGCAGCCATTCCCGGGACAGGGGAAATCAGCCCCAGCATTTT. This chain connects TRBV4-3 to TRBJ1-5; 10 bases fit TRBD1. Trimming at V came to 3 bases and at J to 4 bases, leaving 6 bases not matched to a gene. From germline, CDR1 is LGHNA and CDR2 YSLEER. The CDR3 totals 16 residues.

This chain joins TRBV5-4 and TRBJ2-7; 7 bases map to TRBD1. J gave up 4 bases and V 4 bases, and 2 bases lay outside the gene matches. The CDR3 has 12 amino acids. Germline V CDR1 and CDR2: SGHNT, YYREEE (reference sequence). In DNA form, the CDR3 reads TGTGCCAGCAGCCCGACAGGGTACGAGCAGTACTTC. Residues: CASSPTGYEQYF.

The chain uses TRBV6-1 and TRBJ2-2; 7 bases agree with TRBD1. Looked up from germline, CDR1 is MNHNS and CDR2 is SASEGT. The CDR3 has 16 amino acids. V lost 6 bases and J lost 0; bases outside the gene matches: 7. CDR3 region: CASSETGTANTGELFF. The CDR3 DNA follows: TGTGCCAGCAGCGAAACCGGGACAGCGAACACCGGGGAGCTGTTTTTT.

This sequence joins TRBV19 and TRBJ1-1, with 7 positions matching TRBD1. The germline gives CDR1 LNHDA, CDR2 SQIVND (reference sequence). V was clipped by 0 bases and J by 6 bases; unmatched bases: 4. The CDR3 is made up of 14 amino acids. The CDR3 bases are TGTGCCAGTAGTATAGATGCCCAGGGGGCTGAAGCTTTCTTT. This translates into CASSIDAQGAEAFF.

This rearrangement joins TRBV19 to TRBJ1-4, with D possibly being TRBD1 (5 bases). Trimming pared 5 bases from V and 1 base from J, leaving 8 bases between. The CDR3 consists of 14 residues. Germline V gene lookup returns CDR1 LNHDA and CDR2 SQIVND (reference sequence). The CDR3 spells CASSLGRTNEKLFF. Written as DNA, the CDR3 is TGTGCCAGTAGTTTGGGGCGAACTAATGAAAAACTGTTTTTT.

This clone was seen just once. The chain recombines TRBV7-2 with TRBJ1-2; 8 bases are shared with TRBD1. The CDR3 spans 15 residues. In germline, CDR1 is SGHTA, CDR2 FQGNSA. The J segment lost 4 bases and the V segment lost 3 bases, leaving 7 bases of the junction unmatched. This CDR3 is CASSLTGDRSYGYTF. The CDR3 nucleotides are TGTGCCAGCAGCTTGACAGGGGATCGGAGCTATGGCTACACCTTC.

The chain employs TRBV30 and TRBJ1-5, with 8 bases identical to TRBD1. Germline loops: CDR1 GTSNPN, CDR2 SVGIG (reference sequence). V lost 6 bases and J lost 9; bases outside the gene matches: 10. The CDR3 runs to 13 residues. CDR3 sequence reads: CACETGDSRPQHF. CDR3 in DNA: TGTGCCTGCGAGACAGGGGATTCCAGGCCCCAGCATTTT. Full variable domain (missing parts from reference TRBV30 and TRBJ1-5): SQTIHQWPATLVQPVGSPLSLECTVEGTSNPNLYWYRQAAGRGLQLLFYSVGIGQISSEVPQNLSASRPQDRQFILSSKKLLLSDSGFYLCACETGDSRPQHFGDGTRLSIL.

The chain is built from TRBV5-5 and TRBJ1-5; no clear D gene. CDR1 SGHKS and CDR2 YYEKEE come from the germline V gene (reference sequence). This CDR3 spans 15 amino acids. V lost 3 bases, J lost 5 bases, and 15 bases lay in between. The CDR3 DNA reads TGTGCCAGCAGCTCAGGTGCGGGAATGGATCAGCCCCAGCATTTT. Translated: CASSSGAGMDQPQHF.

The rearrangement joins TRBV5-4 to TRBJ2-5; no clear D. The ends were cut back, 4 bases at V and 2 bases at J, with 6 bases in the middle. The germline V gene has CDR1 SGHNT and CDR2 YYREEE (reference sequence). The CDR3 has 12 residues. CDR3 sequence reads: CASSRSQETQYF. In DNA, the CDR3 is TGTGCCAGCAGCCGCAGTCAAGAGACCCAGTACTTC.

This clone has only a few counts. The chain recombines TRBV5-1 with TRBJ2-1, with TRBD2 matching 11 bases. V lost 0 bases to trimming and J lost 9 bases; unmatched junction nucleotides: 8. The CDR3 sequence is 16 residues long. Germline V gives CDR1 SGHRS, CDR2 YFSETQ. The CDR3 DNA is TGCGCCAGCAGCTTGGCCTTTAGCGGGAGGGCCAGTGAGCAGTTCTTC. It translates to CASSLAFSGRASEQFF.

The chain is built from TRBV19 and TRBJ2-4; D unresolved. Per the germline V gene, CDR1 is LNHDA and CDR2 is SQIVND (reference sequence). With 6 bases removed from V and 1 base from J, the gap between germline ends came to 10 bases. This CDR3 has 14 amino acids. The CDR3 nucleotides are TGTGCCAGTAGCCTCCAGGTGGCCAAAAACATTCAGTACTTC. Translating it yields CASSLQVAKNIQYF.

The chain recombines TRBV19 with TRBJ1-6; a weak D match, TRBD1 (5 bases). Germline assignment: CDR1 LNHDA and CDR2 SQIVND (reference sequence). Between the trimmed V and J ends, which lost 5 bases and 7 bases, there was a span of 15 bases. The CDR3 spans 15 residues. Here the CDR3 reads CASSPRDSRNSPLHF. The CDR3, as DNA: TGTGCCAGTAGTCCCAGGGACTCCAGGAATTCACCCCTCCACTTT.

This chain connects TRBV4-1 to TRBJ1-5; D possibly corresponds to TRBD1 (5 bases). V was cut by 0 bases and J by 2 bases, with 11 bases left in between. Per germline, CDR1 MGHRA and CDR2 YSYEKL. The CDR3 is 16 amino acids. CDR3 bases: TGCGCCAGCAGCCAAGATGGGGGGATGGGCAATCAGCCCCAGCATTTT. Protein sequence: CASSQDGGMGNQPQHF.

J is TRBJ1-1 and V is TRBV7-8; D unclear. There are 15 residues in the CDR3. Trimming cost V 1 base and J 0 bases, with 9 bases left between them. CDR1 is SGHVS and CDR2 is FQNEAQ in the germline V gene. The CDR3, as DNA: TGTGCCAGCAGCTTAGGGTCCGGGATGAACACTGAAGCTTTCTTT. This codes for CASSLGSGMNTEAFF.

V usage is TRBV6-1 and J usage is TRBJ1-5; no clear D gene. CDR3 length: 13 residues. The germline V gene has CDR1 MNHNS and CDR2 SASEGT. V was trimmed by 4 bases and J by 8 bases, leaving 12 bases between them. The CDR3 DNA reads TGTGCCAGCAGTGGTGAGGGAATGGAGCCCCAGCATTTT. It codes for CASSGEGMEPQHF.

This clone has at least ten counts. This chain connects TRBV7-9 to TRBJ2-7, with unresolved D. Looked up from germline, CDR1 is SEHNR and CDR2 is FQNEAQ (reference sequence). This CDR3 comprises 13 residues. The V gene lost 1 base and the J gene lost 2 bases, with 6 bases spanning the gap. The CDR3 bases are TGTGCCAGCAGCTTAGGTGGCACCTACGAGCAGTACTTC. Translated: CASSLGGTYEQYF.

The chain uses TRBV30 and TRBJ1-1, with a possible D match to TRBD1 (5 bases). The germline gives CDR1 GTSNPN, CDR2 SVGIG (reference sequence). This CDR3 is built from 12 residues. Trimming removed 4 bases at V and 6 bases at J, with 12 bases between. CDR3 in amino acids: CAWNNLGAEAFF. In DNA, the CDR3 is TGTGCCTGGAATAACTTAGGGGCTGAAGCTTTCTTT.

This clone was detected a few times. The chain carries TRBV4-1 and TRBJ2-5; TRBD1 matches at 7 bases. The J segment lost 4 bases and the V segment lost 1 base, leaving 6 bases of the junction unmatched. From germline, CDR1 is MGHRA and CDR2 YSYEKL. The CDR3 sequence is 15 residues long. The CDR3 nucleotides read TGCGCCAGCAGCCAAGGTCAAGGGGGCCCAGAGACCCAGTACTTC. Residues: CASSQGQGGPETQYF.

This chain joins TRBV19 and TRBJ2-6, with 8 nucleotides matching TRBD1. Trimming took 10 bases from V and 0 from J; bases not matched to a gene: 5. Germline loops: CDR1 LNHDA, CDR2 SQIVND (reference sequence). The CDR3 is 15 amino acids. In DNA, the CDR3 is TGTGCCACCTCGGGACAGGTCTCTGGGGCCAACGTCCTGACTTTC. This codes for CATSGQVSGANVLTF.

The chain uses TRBV4-3 and TRBJ2-1, with 8 positions matching TRBD2. Trimming removed 4 bases from V and 6 bases from J; junction bases left unmatched: 8. The CDR3 is 15 amino acids. Germline-derived CDR1 and CDR2 are LGHNA and YSLEER. The CDR3 here is CASSRRDGTSNEQFF. The CDR3 bases are TGCGCCAGCAGCCGAAGAGACGGGACTAGCAATGAGCAGTTCTTC.

The gene calls are TRBV10-3 and TRBJ2-2; D possibly corresponds to TRBD2 (6 bases). The CDR3 is 14 residues long. Trimming removed 9 bases at V and 6 bases at J, with 17 bases between. The germline V gene encodes CDR1 ENHRY and CDR2 SYGVKD. CDR3 region: CAIRLVGGAGELFF. The CDR3 DNA reads TGTGCCATTCGACTAGTGGGTGGCGCCGGGGAGCTGTTTTTT.

V is TRBV5-1 and J is TRBJ1-3, with 7 bases matching TRBD1. The germline V gene has CDR1 SGHRS and CDR2 YFSETQ. The length of the CDR3 is 16 residues. V was clipped by 6 bases and J by 0 bases; unmatched bases: 9. The CDR3, as DNA: TGCGCCAGCAAAATTGGGACAGCTCGCTCTGGAAACACCATATATTTT. Translated, it gives CASKIGTARSGNTIYF.

This clone was seen once. The chain carries TRBV4-1 and TRBJ2-5, with 8 positions matching TRBD2. CDR3 length equals 16 residues. The junction had 12 bases not matched to a gene; V was cut back by 4 bases and J by 5 bases. Per the germline V gene, CDR1 is MGHRA and CDR2 is YSYEKL. This CDR3 reads CASSLSGGGVVETQYF. DNA of the CDR3: TGCGCCAGCAGCCTCAGCGGGGGCGGTGTCGTGGAGACCCAGTACTTC.